This T cell receptor beta chain was found in a study of regulatory T cells in long-lasting Graves disease. Through Arm-PCR of CDR3 regions and iRepertoire HTBI primers, TCR beta libraries were built. TCRdb reprocessed the multiplex PCR reads via MiXCR and lists one record per CDR3 protein. The table has 350,000 to 450,000 distinct CDR3 sequences, 12% seen once. Time point indicated: newly diagnosed GD, antithyroid drugs for less than 3 months. PBMC RNA served as the TCR library source. This clonotype was picked up a small number of times. The sample was also reused in another study, on T cells in Graves' hyperthyroidism and ophthalmopathy. From that report: Uncontrolled infection, other autoimmune disease, pregnancy or lactation excluded patients. Blood samples included most of the expanded thyroid clonotypes exceeding 0.001.

This TCR came from a woman under 30 with Graves disease. The sample in question was peripheral blood mononuclear cells (PBMCs), obtained at new diagnosis, from a patient treated with antithyroid drugs.

The CDR3 here is CASRSRADTQYF. In DNA, the CDR3 is TGTGCCAGCAGATCTCGAGCAGATACGCAGTATTTT. The chain joins TRBV12-3 or TRBV12-4 to TRBJ2-3; D not certain. The V and J ends lost 6 bases and 4 bases respectively, with 8 bases between them. The CDR3 extends over 12 amino acids.